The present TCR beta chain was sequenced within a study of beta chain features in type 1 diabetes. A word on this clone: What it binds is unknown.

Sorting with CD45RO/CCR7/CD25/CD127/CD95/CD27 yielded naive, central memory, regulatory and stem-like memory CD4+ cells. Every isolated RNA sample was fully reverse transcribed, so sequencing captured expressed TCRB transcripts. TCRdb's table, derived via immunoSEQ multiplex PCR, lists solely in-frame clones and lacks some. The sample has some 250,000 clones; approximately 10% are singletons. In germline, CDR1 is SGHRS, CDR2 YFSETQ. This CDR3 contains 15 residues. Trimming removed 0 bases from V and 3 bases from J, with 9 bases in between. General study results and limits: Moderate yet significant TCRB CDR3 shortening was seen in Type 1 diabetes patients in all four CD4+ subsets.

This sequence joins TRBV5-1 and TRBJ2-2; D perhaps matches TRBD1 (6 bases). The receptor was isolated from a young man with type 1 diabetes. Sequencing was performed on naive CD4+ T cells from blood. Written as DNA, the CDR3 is TGCGCCAGCAGCTTGGCAAACAGGGACACCGGGGAGCTGTTTTTT. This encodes CASSLANRDTGELFF.